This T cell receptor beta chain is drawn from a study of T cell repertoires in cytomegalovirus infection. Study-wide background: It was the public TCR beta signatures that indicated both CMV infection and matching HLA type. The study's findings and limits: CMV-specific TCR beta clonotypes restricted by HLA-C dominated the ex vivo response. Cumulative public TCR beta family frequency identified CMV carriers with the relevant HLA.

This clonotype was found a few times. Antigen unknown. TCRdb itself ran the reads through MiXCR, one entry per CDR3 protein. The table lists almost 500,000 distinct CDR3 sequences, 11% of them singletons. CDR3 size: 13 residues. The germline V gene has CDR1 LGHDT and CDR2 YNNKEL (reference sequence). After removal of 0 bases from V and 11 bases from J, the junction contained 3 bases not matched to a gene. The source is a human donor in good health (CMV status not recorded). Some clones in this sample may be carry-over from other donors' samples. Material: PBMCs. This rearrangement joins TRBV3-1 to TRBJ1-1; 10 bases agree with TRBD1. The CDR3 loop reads CASSQDDRGHAFF. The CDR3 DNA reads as TGTGCCAGCAGCCAAGACGACAGGGGGCACGCTTTCTTT.